This TCR beta chain originates from a study of OX40 agonist ivuxolimab in advanced cancers. About the research overall: The patients' treatment was ivuxolimab, an agonistic anti-OX40 (CD134) antibody. Patients undergoing dose escalation presented with hepatocellular carcinoma, melanoma, renal cell or head and neck cancer. Study-level results: In general, CD8+ T cells held more expanded clones than CD4+ did, on average.

Produced via immunoSEQ multiplex PCR; TCRdb's table is partial and in-frame only. This table holds more than 55,000 clones, 70% to 90% found once. Trimming pared 5 bases from V and 1 base from J, leaving 11 bases between. The CDR3 extends over 14 amino acids. Germline V CDR1 and CDR2: SGHTA, FQGTGA. Comment on this clone: The antigen is not known.

This sequence was found in an adult with an advanced solid tumor such as melanoma, head and neck, liver or kidney cancer. Sequencing was performed on CD4+ or CD8+ T cells sorted from blood, taken in a trial of the OX40 agonist ivuxolimab. The chain recombines TRBV7-3 with TRBJ1-1; D uncertain. CDR3 DNA sequence: TGTGCCAGCAGCCCTAACCGGTGGAACACTGAAGCTTTCTTT. This encodes CASSPNRWNTEAFF.